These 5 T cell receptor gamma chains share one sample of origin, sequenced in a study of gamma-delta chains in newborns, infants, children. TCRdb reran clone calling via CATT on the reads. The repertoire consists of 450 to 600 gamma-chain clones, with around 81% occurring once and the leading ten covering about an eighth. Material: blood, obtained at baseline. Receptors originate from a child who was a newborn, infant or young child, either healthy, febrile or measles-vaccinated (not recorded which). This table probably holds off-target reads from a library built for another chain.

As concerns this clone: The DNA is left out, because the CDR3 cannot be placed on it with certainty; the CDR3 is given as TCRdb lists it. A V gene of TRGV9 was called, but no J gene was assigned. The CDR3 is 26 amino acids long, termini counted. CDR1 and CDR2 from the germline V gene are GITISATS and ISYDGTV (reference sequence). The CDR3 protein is CACDTAGGYVTWDTRQMVFGTGIKLF.

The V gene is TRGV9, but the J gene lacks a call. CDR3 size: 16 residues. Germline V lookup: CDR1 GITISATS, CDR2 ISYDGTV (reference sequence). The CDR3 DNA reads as TGTGCCTGTGACCCCTTAGGGGGTGAAGATACAGCACAACTCTTCTTT. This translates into CACDPLGGEDTAQLFF.

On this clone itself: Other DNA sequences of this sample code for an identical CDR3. The DNA for the CDR3 is TGTGCCTTCACAAGGGTCTGGGGGATCCCCGCCTTGACAGCACAACTCTTCTTT. Amino acid sequence: CAFTRVWGIPALTAQLFF. No call exists for the J gene, whereas the V gene is TRGV9. The CDR3 length is 18 residues. The germline CDR1 and CDR2 sequences are GITISATS and ISYDGTV (reference sequence).

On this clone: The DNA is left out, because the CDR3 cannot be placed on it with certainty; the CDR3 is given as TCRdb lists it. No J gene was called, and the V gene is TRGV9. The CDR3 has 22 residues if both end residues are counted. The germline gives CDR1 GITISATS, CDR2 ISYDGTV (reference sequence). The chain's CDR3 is CAFNPLGDNTRQMFFGTGIKLF.

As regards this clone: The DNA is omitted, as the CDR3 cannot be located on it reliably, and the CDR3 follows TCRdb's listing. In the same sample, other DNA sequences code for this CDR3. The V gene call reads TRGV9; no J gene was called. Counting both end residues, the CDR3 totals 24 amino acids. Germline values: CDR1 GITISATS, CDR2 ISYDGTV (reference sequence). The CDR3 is CACDTGGYSWDTRQMFFGTGIKLF.